This entry concerns a single TCR beta chain. This sample was included in a study of CD8+ T cells in alopecia areata. RNA was isolated and reverse transcribed to cDNA, the sequencing template. The data were produced by immunoSEQ multiplex PCR, yet TCRdb's version contains in-frame clones alone and is incomplete. Here the sample spans some 200,000 clones, 59% being singletons. The germline V gene has CDR1 SQVTM and CDR2 ANQGSEA. V was trimmed by 8 bases and J by 2 bases, leaving 14 bases between them. There are 13 residues in the CDR3. Peripheral blood samples and lesional scalp punch biopsies were obtained from alopecia areata patients.

The TCR comes from a human donor with alopecia areata. The sequenced sample was CD4+ T cells sorted from blood, obtained at week 0. This rearrangement joins TRBV29-1 to TRBJ2-3; D possibly corresponds to TRBD1 (6 bases). CDR3 DNA sequence: TGCAGCCTAGGGACACGGTACACAGATACGCAGTATTTT. It yields the protein CSLGTRYTDTQYF.